This T cell receptor (beta chain) was documented in a study of identical twins. Study observations and caveats: A lower insertion count was a feature of abundant cord blood beta clonotypes, with no such feature in memory repertoires. Partly confounded zero-insertion analyses could result from invariant MAIT and iNKT cells. When twins shared out-of-frame alpha sequences, those sequences had excess low generation probability.

Note on this clonotype: Antigen specificity is unknown.

V dropped 4 bases and J dropped 6; count of bases not matched to a gene: 8. Per the germline V gene, CDR1 is SGHRS and CDR2 is YFSETQ. The length of the CDR3 is 14 residues. TCRdb analysed the 5' RACE reads with MiXCR anew, one entry per CDR3 protein. This table holds 410,000 or so distinct CDR3 sequences, about a fifth found once. The gene calls are TRBV5-1 and TRBJ2-3; 7 bases align to TRBD2. The origin of this receptor is a man aged 45-65 years in good health. Sample: naive T cells sorted from blood. CDR3 amino acids: CASSPGTNLDTQYF. Here the CDR3 DNA reads TGCGCCAGCAGCCCCGGGACTAATCTCGATACGCAGTATTTT.